The next 27 T cell receptor beta chains were all read from a single sample in a study of cytomegalovirus exposure and HLA in healthy donors. PCR involved 60 Vbeta and 13 Jbeta primers. The protocol was immunoSEQ multiplex PCR, while the TCRdb copy is restricted to in-frame clones and leaves out a portion. The repertoire holds 180,000 or so clones, with less than 80% as singletons. The sequenced sample was PBMCs. The origin of the receptors is a female donor in good health and CMV-seronegative.

This clone was seen only a few times. The V call is TRBV7-2, the J call TRBJ2-5, with TRBD1 as a possible D gene (6 bases). The CDR3 runs 14 residues. CDR1 is SGHTA and CDR2 is FQGNSA in the germline V gene. V dropped 3 bases and J dropped 4 bases, with 12 bases sitting between them. CDR3: CASSFGGRAETQYF. Written as DNA, the CDR3 is TGTGCCAGCAGCTTTGGGGGCAGGGCAGAGACCCAGTACTTC.

The chain combines TRBV7-3 with TRBJ2-1, with TRBD2 identical over 11 bases. V shed 2 bases and J 5 bases; nucleotides not matched to a gene: 2. The germline V gene encodes CDR1 SGHTA and CDR2 FQGTGA. The CDR3 runs 15 residues. The CDR3 region has the DNA TGTGCCAGCAGCTTAGTGACTAGCGGGAACAATGAGCAGTTCTTC. It codes for CASSLVTSGNNEQFF.

The chain employs TRBV28 and TRBJ2-3, with 9 positions matching TRBD2. The J segment lost 6 bases and the V segment lost 6 bases, leaving 7 bases of the junction unmatched. The V gene's germline CDR1 is MDHEN and CDR2 SYDVKM. The CDR3 spans 14 residues. CDR3 DNA sequence: TGTGCCAGCAGATTAGCGGGAGAGGGGGATACGCAGTATTTT. Protein sequence: CASRLAGEGDTQYF.

The V and J genes are TRBV28 and TRBJ1-5; D is uncertain. From germline, CDR1 is MDHEN and CDR2 SYDVKM. The V gene lost 5 bases and the J gene lost 4 bases, with 6 bases spanning the gap. This CDR3 spans 12 amino acids. The CDR3 reads CASSVTNQPQHF. DNA for the CDR3: TGTGCCAGCAGTGTGACAAATCAGCCCCAGCATTTT.

Only one count was recorded for this clone. Written as DNA, the CDR3 is TGTGCCAGCAGCCTAAGAGTCCTAATCCCCTACAATGAGCAGTTCTTC. It codes for CASSLRVLIPYNEQFF. This rearrangement joins TRBV27 to TRBJ2-1; D gene unclear. Germline loops: CDR1 MNHEY, CDR2 SMNVEV (reference sequence). Trimming pared 6 bases from V and 2 bases from J, leaving 17 bases between. The CDR3 contains 16 residues.

The genes are TRBV19 and TRBJ2-3, with TRBD2 matching over 10 bases. CDR1 and CDR2 (germline): LNHDA, SQIVND (reference sequence). The CDR3 is 18 amino acids. V was pared by 3 bases and J by 10 bases, with 19 bases of the junction left unmatched. The CDR3 loop reads CASSMGPWGAGGPRPQYF. CDR3 in DNA: TGTGCCAGTAGTATGGGCCCCTGGGGAGCGGGGGGGCCTCGGCCGCAGTATTTT.

V and J are TRBV9 and TRBJ2-2; TRBD1 might be the D (5 bases). Germline-derived CDR1 and CDR2 are SGDLS and YYNGEE. Trimming removed 3 bases from V and 1 base from J, with 10 bases in between. The CDR3 length is 15 residues. The CDR3 coding sequence is TGTGCCAGCAGCGCCGCCGGACAGAACACCGGGGAGCTGTTTTTT. It encodes CASSAAGQNTGELFF.

The rearrangement uses TRBV2 and TRBJ2-2, with 9 bases lining up with TRBD1. With 6 bases clipped from V and 6 bases from J, the junction kept 11 bases outside the gene matches. The germline gives CDR1 SNHLY, CDR2 FYNNEI. This CDR3 is 16 amino acids long. CDR3 amino acids: CASRPPGTGRSGELFF. The DNA of the CDR3 is TGTGCCAGCAGACCACCCGGGACAGGGCGGTCCGGGGAGCTGTTTTTT.

On this clone itself: This CDR3 is also generated by other DNA sequences in the sample. The chain joins TRBV7-9 to TRBJ2-7, with a weak D call TRBD1 (5 bases). Trimming left V 4 bases short and J 2 bases short, with 9 bases between. CDR3 size: 13 residues. Per germline, CDR1 SEHNR and CDR2 FQNEAQ (reference sequence). In DNA, the CDR3 is TGTGCCAGCAGCTCGGGCAGGGCCTACGAGCAGTACTTC. Its translation: CASSSGRAYEQYF.

The chain joins TRBV4-1 to TRBJ2-2; the match to TRBD1 covers 9 bases. From germline, CDR1 is MGHRA and CDR2 YSYEKL. V was clipped by 1 base and J by 7 bases; unmatched bases: 10. This CDR3 is 17 amino acids long. The CDR3 DNA follows: TGCGCCAGCAGCCAAGGGTTTGGGACAGGGTTTGGCGGGGAGCTGTTTTTT. Translated, it gives CASSQGFGTGFGGELFF.

The V and J genes are TRBV5-1 and TRBJ2-3; D possibly corresponds to TRBD2 (6 bases). Trimming took off 4 bases at V and 0 bases at J, with 9 bases between the two ends. The CDR3 extends over 14 amino acids. Germline V gene lookup returns CDR1 SGHRS and CDR2 YFSETQ. Here the CDR3 reads CASSGAGSTDTQYF. CDR3 DNA: TGCGCCAGCAGCGGGGCGGGGAGCACAGATACGCAGTATTTT.

The chain combines TRBV11-2 with TRBJ1-4, with D maybe TRBD1 (6 bases). CDR1 is SGHAT and CDR2 is FQNNGV in the germline V gene. Trimming took 6 bases from V and 2 from J, leaving 10 bases between them. The CDR3 is made up of 14 amino acids. CDR3 sequence reads: CASSRQVTNEKLFF. The CDR3 DNA is TGTGCCAGCAGTCGACAGGTTACTAATGAAAAACTGTTTTTT.

Turning to this clone: The sample has other DNA sequences that encode this CDR3 too. The chain has TRBV30 and TRBJ2-5, with D unclear. Trimming stripped 1 base from V and 5 bases from J, with 5 bases between. The germline V gene has CDR1 GTSNPN and CDR2 SVGIG (reference sequence). The CDR3 loop spans 11 amino acids. The CDR3, as DNA: TGTGCCTGGAGTGGCGCCGAGACCCAGTACTTC. This codes for CAWSGAETQYF.

The J gene is TRBJ2-1, the V gene TRBV4-1; D possibly corresponds to TRBD2 (6 bases). Looked up from germline, CDR1 is MGHRA and CDR2 is YSYEKL. This CDR3 contains 15 residues. The ends were cut back, 1 base at V and 4 bases at J, with 11 bases in the middle. The CDR3 sequence is CASSQGSGLYNEQFF. CDR3 nucleotide sequence: TGCGCCAGCAGCCAAGGCTCCGGACTATACAATGAGCAGTTCTTC.

With regard to this clone: The same CDR3 also results from other DNA sequences found in this sample. J is TRBJ1-5 and V is TRBV27, with a possible D match to TRBD1 (5 bases). The CDR3 has 14 residues. Trimming pared 2 bases from V and 3 bases from J, leaving 8 bases between. Germline-derived CDR1 and CDR2 are MNHEY and SMNVEV (reference sequence). The DNA of the CDR3 is TGTGCCAGCAGTTTACGGGGGAACAATCAGCCCCAGCATTTT. It specifies CASSLRGNNQPQHF.

This clone was counted a single time. The V gene is TRBV6-1, the J gene TRBJ1-2, with 10 nucleotides matching TRBD1. The ends lost 3 bases at V and 8 bases at J; junction bases unmatched: 3. CDR1 is MNHNS, CDR2 SASEGT, per germline. This CDR3 comprises 13 residues. CDR3: CASSEGTGDGYTF. The CDR3 DNA reads TGTGCCAGCAGTGAGGGGACAGGGGACGGCTACACCTTC.

The rearrangement links TRBV6-5 to TRBJ2-7; the D gene is possibly TRBD1 (6 bases). Looked up from germline, CDR1 is MNHEY and CDR2 is SVGAGI. V was clipped by 6 bases and J by 0 bases, with 12 bases between them. The CDR3 is 14 amino acids. The CDR3 loop is CASSEGTLSYEQYF. The CDR3 DNA follows: TGTGCCAGCAGCGAGGGGACACTCTCCTACGAGCAGTACTTC.

The V gene is TRBV7-2, the J gene TRBJ2-3; 10 bases map to TRBD1. Germline CDR1 SGHTA, CDR2 FQGNSA. The junction had 8 bases not matched to a gene; V was cut back by 5 bases and J by 0 bases. The length of the CDR3 is 17 residues. The CDR3 sequence is CASSLPRDRGSTDTQYF. CDR3 DNA: TGTGCCAGCAGCCTCCCCCGGGACAGGGGTAGCACAGATACGCAGTATTTT.

The CDR3 DNA sequence: TGTGCCAGCAGCTTGGAAGTCAGGCGGGGGGCAGATACGCAGTATTTT. Translation: CASSLEVRRGADTQYF. This chain joins TRBV5-4 and TRBJ2-3, with 8 nucleotides matching TRBD2. The V gene end was trimmed by 0 bases and the J gene end by 4 bases; junction bases not matched to a gene: 7. CDR1 and CDR2 from the germline V gene are SGHNT and YYREEE (reference sequence). The CDR3 is 16 amino acids.

The rearrangement uses TRBV11-2 and TRBJ2-7, with 13 bases aligning to TRBD2. The CDR3 covers 18 residues. The germline V gene encodes CDR1 SGHAT and CDR2 FQNNGV. Trimming removed 4 bases from V and 6 bases from J; junction bases left unmatched: 15. The CDR3 region has the DNA TGTGCCAGCAGCTCATGGACTAGCGGGGGAACAATTAGGGTCGAGCAGTACTTC. It is translated as CASSSWTSGGTIRVEQYF. Looking up the rest from reference TRBV11-2 and TRBJ2-7 gives the full variable domain: EAGVAQSPRYKIIEKRQSVAFWCNPISGHATLYWYQQILGQGPKLLIQFQNNGVVDDSQLPKDRFSAERLKGVDSTLKIQPAKLEDSAVYLCASSSWTSGGTIRVEQYFGPGTRLTVT.

The chain couples TRBV2 to TRBJ2-3; the match to TRBD1 covers 7 bases. Per the germline V gene, CDR1 is SNHLY and CDR2 is FYNNEI. J lost 0 bases, V lost 6 bases, and 3 bases had no gene match. This CDR3 has 14 amino acids. The CDR3 sequence is CASRTTGSTDTQYF. Here the CDR3 DNA reads TGTGCCAGCAGAACGACAGGGAGCACAGATACGCAGTATTTT.

The V call is TRBV19, the J call TRBJ2-3, with 8 bases that match TRBD2. Per germline, CDR1 LNHDA and CDR2 SQIVND (reference sequence). This CDR3 is 15 amino acids long. V trimming: 10 bases; J trimming: 8 bases; junction bases outside the gene matches: 17. The CDR3: CAIGAGGGLERTQYF. DNA of the CDR3: TGTGCCATAGGCGCGGGGGGCGGCCTGGAGCGTACGCAGTATTTT.

The rearrangement links TRBV28 to TRBJ2-7; 7 bases line up with TRBD2. In germline, CDR1 is MDHEN, CDR2 SYDVKM. The trim removed 1 base at V and 2 bases at J, leaving 5 bases unmatched. The CDR3 consists of 15 residues. CDR3 region: CASSLSGGGAYEQYF. The CDR3, as DNA: TGTGCCAGCAGTTTATCGGGCGGGGGAGCCTACGAGCAGTACTTC.

V gene TRBV5-8 combines with J gene TRBJ1-1, with D possibly matching TRBD1 (6 bases). Between the trimmed V and J ends, which lost 4 bases and 8 bases, there was a span of 12 bases. CDR1 SGHTS and CDR2 YDEGEE come from the germline V gene. The CDR3 loop spans 12 amino acids. The CDR3 DNA reads as TGTGCCAGCAGCAGTACCGGGACAGAAGCTTTCTTT. Protein product: CASSSTGTEAFF.

CDR3 sequence reads: CASSPSGGANSGNTIYF. In nucleotides, the CDR3 is TGCGCCAGCAGCCCTTCTGGCGGAGCTAACTCTGGAAACACCATATATTTT. The chain has TRBV4-1 and TRBJ1-3; no clear D. The CDR3 is made up of 17 amino acids. The germline V and J ends were trimmed by 4 bases and 0 bases, with 16 bases remaining between them. Germline V gene data show CDR1 as MGHRA and CDR2 as YSYEKL.

This clone was counted between two and nine times. V is TRBV7-2 and J is TRBJ1-1; 7 bases match TRBD1. The ends lost 3 bases at V and 0 bases at J; junction bases unmatched: 1. The CDR3 runs 14 residues. The germline V gene encodes CDR1 SGHTA and CDR2 FQGNSA. The CDR3 spells CASSLTGMNTEAFF. The DNA for the CDR3 is TGTGCCAGCAGCTTGACAGGGATGAACACTGAAGCTTTCTTT.

The chain joins TRBV19 to TRBJ1-1, with D possibly TRBD1 on 6 matching bases. The germline V gene has CDR1 LNHDA and CDR2 SQIVND (reference sequence). V shed 2 bases and J shed 9 bases, with 16 bases lying between them. This CDR3 spans 14 amino acids. The CDR3 spells CASSIPDRRLKAFF. DNA of the CDR3: TGTGCCAGTAGTATACCCGACAGGCGACTTAAAGCTTTCTTT.